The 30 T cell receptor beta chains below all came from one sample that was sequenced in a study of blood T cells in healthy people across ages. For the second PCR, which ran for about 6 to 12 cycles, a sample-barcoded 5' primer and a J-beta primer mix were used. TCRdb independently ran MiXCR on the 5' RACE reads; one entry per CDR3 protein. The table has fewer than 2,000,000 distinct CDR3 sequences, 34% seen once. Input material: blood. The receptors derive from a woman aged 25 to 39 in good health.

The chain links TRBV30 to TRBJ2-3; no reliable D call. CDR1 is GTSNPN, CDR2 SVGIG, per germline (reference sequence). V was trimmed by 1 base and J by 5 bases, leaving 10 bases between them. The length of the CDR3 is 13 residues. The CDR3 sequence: CAWSGNMEDTQYF. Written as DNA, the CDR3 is TGTGCCTGGAGTGGGAATATGGAAGATACGCAGTATTTT.

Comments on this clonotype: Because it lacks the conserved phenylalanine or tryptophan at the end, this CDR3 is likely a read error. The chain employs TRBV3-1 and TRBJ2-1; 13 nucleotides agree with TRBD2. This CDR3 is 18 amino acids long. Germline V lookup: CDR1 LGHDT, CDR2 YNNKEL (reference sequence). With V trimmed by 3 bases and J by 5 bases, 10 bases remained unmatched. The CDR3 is CASSHAFRTSGSNNEQFI. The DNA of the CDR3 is TGTGCCAGCAGCCACGCCTTCCGGACTAGCGGGAGTAACAATGAGCAGTTCATC.

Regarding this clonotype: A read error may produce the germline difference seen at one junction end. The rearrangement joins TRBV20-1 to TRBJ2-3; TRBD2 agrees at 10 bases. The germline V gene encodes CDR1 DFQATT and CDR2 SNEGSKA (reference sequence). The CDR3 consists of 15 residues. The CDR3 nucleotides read TGCAGTGCTATGAGACCTAGCGGGAGCACAGGTACGCAGTATTTT. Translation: CSAMRPSGSTGTQYF.

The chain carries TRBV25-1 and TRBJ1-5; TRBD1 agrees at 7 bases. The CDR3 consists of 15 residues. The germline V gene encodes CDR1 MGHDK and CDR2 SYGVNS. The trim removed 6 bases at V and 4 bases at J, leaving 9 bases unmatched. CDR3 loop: CASSTGTDSNQPQHF. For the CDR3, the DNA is TGTGCCAGCAGCACCGGGACAGATAGTAATCAGCCCCAGCATTTT. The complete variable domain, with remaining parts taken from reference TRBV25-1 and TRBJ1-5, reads EADIYQTPRYLVIGTGKKITLECSQTMGHDKMYWYQQDPGMELHLIHYSYGVNSTEKGDLSSESTVSRIRTEHFPLTLESARPSHTSQYLCASSTGTDSNQPQHFGDGTRLSIL.

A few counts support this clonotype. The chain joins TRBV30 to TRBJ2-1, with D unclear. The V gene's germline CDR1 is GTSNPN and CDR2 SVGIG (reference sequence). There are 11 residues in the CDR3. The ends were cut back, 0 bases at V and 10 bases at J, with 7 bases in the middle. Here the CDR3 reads CAWSVAWEQFF. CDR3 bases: TGTGCCTGGAGTGTGGCGTGGGAGCAGTTCTTC.

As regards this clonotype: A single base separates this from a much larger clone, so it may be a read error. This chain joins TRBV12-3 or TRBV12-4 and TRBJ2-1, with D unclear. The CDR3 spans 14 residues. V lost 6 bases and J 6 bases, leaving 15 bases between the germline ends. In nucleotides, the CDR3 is TGTGCCAGCAGCCCCCGGACGGTCGGCAATGAGCAGTTCTTC. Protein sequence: CASSPRTVGNEQFF.

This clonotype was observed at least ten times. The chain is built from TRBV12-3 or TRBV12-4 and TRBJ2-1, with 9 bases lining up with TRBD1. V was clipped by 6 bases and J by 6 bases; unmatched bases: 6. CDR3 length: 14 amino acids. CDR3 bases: TGTGCCAGCAGGTCCGGGACAGGGTCCAATGAGCAGTTCTTC. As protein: CASRSGTGSNEQFF.

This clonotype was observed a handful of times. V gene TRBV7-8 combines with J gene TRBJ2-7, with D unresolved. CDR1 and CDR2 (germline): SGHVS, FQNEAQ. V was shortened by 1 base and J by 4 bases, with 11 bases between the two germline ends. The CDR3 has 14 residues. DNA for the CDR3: TGTGCCAGCAGCTTAGGAGCGCCTGGTTACGAGCAGTACTTC. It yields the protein CASSLGAPGYEQYF.

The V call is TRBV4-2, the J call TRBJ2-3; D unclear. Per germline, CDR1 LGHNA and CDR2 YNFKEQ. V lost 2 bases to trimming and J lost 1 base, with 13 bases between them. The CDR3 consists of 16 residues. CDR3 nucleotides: TGTGCCAGCAGCCAATCCACGAGAGGAGGCACAGATACGCAGTATTTT. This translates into CASSQSTRGGTDTQYF.

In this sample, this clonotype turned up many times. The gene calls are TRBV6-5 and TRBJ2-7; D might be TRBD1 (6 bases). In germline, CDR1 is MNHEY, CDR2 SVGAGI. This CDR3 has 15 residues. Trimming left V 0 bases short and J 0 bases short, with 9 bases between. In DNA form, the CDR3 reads TGTGCCAGCAGTTACTCCCAGGGGAGCTCCTACGAGCAGTACTTC. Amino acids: CASSYSQGSSYEQYF.

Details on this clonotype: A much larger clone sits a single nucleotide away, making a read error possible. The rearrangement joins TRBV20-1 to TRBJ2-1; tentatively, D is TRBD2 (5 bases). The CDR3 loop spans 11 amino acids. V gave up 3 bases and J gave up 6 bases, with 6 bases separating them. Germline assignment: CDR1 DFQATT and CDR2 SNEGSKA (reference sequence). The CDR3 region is CSAREVNEQFF. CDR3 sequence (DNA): TGCAGTGCTAGGGAGGTCAATGAGCAGTTCTTC.

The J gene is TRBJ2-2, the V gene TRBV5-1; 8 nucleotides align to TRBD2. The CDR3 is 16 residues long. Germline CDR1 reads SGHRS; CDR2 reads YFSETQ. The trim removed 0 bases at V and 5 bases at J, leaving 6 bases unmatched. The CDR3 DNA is TGCGCCAGCAGCTTGGGATTGTCTAGCGGGACCGGGGAGCTGTTTTTT. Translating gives CASSLGLSSGTGELFF.

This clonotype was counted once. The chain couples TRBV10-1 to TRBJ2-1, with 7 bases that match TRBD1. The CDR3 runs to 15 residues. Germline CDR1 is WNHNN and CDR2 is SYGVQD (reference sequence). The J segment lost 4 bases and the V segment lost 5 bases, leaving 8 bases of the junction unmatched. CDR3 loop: CASSPGQALYNEQFF. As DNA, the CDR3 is TGCGCCAGCAGTCCCGGACAGGCCCTATACAATGAGCAGTTCTTC.

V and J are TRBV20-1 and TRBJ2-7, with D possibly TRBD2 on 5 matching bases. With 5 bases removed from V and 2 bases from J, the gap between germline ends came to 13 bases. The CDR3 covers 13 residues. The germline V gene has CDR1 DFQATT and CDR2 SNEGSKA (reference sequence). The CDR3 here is CSAPRTPTYEQYF. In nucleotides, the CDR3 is TGCAGTGCTCCTAGGACTCCTACCTACGAGCAGTACTTC.

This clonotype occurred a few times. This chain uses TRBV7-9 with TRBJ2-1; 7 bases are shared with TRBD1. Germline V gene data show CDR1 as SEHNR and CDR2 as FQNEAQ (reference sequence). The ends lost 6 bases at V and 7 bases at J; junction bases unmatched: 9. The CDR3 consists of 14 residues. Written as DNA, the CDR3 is TGTGCCAGCAGAAGACAGGGCCCGGGAAATGAGCAGTTCTTC. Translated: CASRRQGPGNEQFF.

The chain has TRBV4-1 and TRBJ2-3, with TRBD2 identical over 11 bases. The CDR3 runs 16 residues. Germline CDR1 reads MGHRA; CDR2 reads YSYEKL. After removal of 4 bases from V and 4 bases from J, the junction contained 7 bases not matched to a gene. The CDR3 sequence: CASSPIAGGPSDTQYF. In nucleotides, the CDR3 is TGCGCCAGCAGCCCAATAGCGGGAGGGCCCTCAGATACGCAGTATTTT.

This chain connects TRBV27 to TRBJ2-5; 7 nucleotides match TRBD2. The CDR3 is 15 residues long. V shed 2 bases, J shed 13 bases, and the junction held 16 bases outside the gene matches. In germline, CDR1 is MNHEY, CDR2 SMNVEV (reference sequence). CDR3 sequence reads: CASSLNLAVPYERYF. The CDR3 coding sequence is TGTGCCAGCAGTTTAAATCTAGCGGTACCCTACGAGCGGTACTTC.

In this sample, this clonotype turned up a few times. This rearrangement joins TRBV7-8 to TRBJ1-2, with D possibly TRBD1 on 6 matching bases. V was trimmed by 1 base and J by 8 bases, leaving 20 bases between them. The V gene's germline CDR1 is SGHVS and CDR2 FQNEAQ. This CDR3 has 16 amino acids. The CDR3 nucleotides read TGTGCCAGCAGCTTAGAATTTGTTGGGCAGGGGAGAGGCTACACCTTC. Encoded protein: CASSLEFVGQGRGYTF.

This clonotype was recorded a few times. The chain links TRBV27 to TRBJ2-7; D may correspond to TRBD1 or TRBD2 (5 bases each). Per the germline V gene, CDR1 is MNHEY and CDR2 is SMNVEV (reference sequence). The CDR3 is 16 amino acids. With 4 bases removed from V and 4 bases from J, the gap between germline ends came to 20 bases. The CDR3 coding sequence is TGTGCCAGCAGTTCATCGCTAGGACAAGCGGTTTACGAGCAGTACTTC. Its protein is CASSSSLGQAVYEQYF.

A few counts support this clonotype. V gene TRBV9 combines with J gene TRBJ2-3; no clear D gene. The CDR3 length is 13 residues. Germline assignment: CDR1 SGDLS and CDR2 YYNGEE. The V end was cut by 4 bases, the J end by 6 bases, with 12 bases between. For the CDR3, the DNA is TGTGCCAGCAGCCAGGAGCCAGGTGATACGCAGTATTTT. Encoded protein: CASSQEPGDTQYF.

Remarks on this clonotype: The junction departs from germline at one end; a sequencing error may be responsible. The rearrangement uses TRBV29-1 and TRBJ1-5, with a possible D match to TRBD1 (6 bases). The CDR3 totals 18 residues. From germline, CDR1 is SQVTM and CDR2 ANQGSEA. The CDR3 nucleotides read TGCGGCGTTGGGGGGCCGGAACAAACAACGGGAAGCAATCAGCCCCAGCATTTT. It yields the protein CGVGGPEQTTGSNQPQHF. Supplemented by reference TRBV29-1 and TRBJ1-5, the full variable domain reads SAVISQKPSRDICQRGTSLTIQCQVDSQVTMMFWYRQQPGQSLTLIATANQGSEATYESGFVIDKFPISRPNLTFSTLTVSNMSPEDSSIYLCGVGGPEQTTGSNQPQHFGDGTRLSIL.

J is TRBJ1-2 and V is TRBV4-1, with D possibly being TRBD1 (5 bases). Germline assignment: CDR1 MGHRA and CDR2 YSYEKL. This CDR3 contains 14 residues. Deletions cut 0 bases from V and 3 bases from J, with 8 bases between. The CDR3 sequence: CASSQDQGYYGYTF. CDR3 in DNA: TGCGCCAGCAGCCAAGATCAGGGTTACTATGGCTACACCTTC.

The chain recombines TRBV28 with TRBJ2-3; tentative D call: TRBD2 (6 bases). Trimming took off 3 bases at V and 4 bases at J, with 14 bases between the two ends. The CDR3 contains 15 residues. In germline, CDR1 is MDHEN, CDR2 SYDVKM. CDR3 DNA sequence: TGTGCCAGCAGTTTCTGGCGGGGAGAGGCAGATACGCAGTATTTT. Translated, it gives CASSFWRGEADTQYF.

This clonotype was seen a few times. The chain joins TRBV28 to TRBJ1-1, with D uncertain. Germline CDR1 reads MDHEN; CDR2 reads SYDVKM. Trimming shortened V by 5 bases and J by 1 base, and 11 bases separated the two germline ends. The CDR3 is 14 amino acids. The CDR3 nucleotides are TGTGCCAGCAGTCCCCGATCAGAGAACACTGAAGCTTTCTTT. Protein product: CASSPRSENTEAFF.

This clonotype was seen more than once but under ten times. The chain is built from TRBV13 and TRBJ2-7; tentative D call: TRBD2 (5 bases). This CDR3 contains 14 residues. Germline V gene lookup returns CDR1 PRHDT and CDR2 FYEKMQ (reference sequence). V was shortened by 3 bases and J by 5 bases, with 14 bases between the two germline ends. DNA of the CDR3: TGTGCCAGCAGCTTCAGCGGAGTGGGGAACGAGCAGTACTTC. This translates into CASSFSGVGNEQYF.

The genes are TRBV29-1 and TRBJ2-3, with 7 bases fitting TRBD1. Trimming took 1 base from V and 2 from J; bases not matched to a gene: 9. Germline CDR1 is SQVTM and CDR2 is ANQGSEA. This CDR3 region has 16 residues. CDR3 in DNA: TGCAGCGTTGAAGGCAGCCGACAGGGAAACACAGATACGCAGTATTTT. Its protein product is CSVEGSRQGNTDTQYF.

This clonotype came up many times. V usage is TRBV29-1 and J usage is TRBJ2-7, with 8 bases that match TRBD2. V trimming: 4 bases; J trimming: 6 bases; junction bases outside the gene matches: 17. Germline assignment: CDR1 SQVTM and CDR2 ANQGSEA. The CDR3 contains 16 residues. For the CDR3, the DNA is TGCAGCGTTGTAAAATTAAGCCGTAGCGGGACGCCCGAGCAGTACTTC. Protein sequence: CSVVKLSRSGTPEQYF.

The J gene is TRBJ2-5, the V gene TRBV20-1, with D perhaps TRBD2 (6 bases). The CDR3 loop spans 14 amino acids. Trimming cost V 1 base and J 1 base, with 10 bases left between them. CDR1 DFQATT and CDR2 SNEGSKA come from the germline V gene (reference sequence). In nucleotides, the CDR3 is TGCAGTGCTAGAGGCGGGGACCCCCAAGAGACCCAGTACTTC. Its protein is CSARGGDPQETQYF.

The CDR3 coding sequence is TGTGCCCCTTCGAGGGGGCTTAACTATGGCTACACCTTC. This codes for CAPSRGLNYGYTF. V gene TRBV27 combines with J gene TRBJ1-2; 7 nucleotides line up with TRBD1. Per the germline V gene, CDR1 is MNHEY and CDR2 is SMNVEV (reference sequence). V gave up 11 bases and J gave up 1 base; unmatched junction bases: 7. The length of the CDR3 is 13 residues.

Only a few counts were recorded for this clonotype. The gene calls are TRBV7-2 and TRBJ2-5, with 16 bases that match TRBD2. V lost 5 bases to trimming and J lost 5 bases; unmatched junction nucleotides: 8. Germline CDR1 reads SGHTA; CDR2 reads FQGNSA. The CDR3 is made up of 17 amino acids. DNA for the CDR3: TGTGCCAGCAGCCCAGGGACTAGCGGGGGGGCCTTTGAGACCCAGTACTTC. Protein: CASSPGTSGGAFETQYF.